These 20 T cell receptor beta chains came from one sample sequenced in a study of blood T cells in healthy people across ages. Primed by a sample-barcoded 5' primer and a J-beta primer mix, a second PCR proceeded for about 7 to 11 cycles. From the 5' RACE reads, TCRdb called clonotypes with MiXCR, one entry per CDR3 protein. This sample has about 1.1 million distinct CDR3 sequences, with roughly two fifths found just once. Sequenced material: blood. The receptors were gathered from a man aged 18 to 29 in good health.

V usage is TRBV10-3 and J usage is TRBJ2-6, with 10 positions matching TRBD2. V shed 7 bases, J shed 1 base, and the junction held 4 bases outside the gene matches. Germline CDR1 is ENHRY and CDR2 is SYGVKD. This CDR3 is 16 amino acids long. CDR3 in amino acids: CAITGSGGSGANVLTF. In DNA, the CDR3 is TGTGCCATCACGGGTAGCGGGGGGTCTGGGGCCAACGTCCTGACTTTC.

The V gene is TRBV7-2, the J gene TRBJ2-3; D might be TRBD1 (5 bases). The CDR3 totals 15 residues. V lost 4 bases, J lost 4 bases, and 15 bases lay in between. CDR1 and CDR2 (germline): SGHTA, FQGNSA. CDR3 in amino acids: CASSSALRGADTQYF. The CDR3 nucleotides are TGTGCCAGCAGCTCGGCCTTAAGGGGCGCAGATACGCAGTATTTT.

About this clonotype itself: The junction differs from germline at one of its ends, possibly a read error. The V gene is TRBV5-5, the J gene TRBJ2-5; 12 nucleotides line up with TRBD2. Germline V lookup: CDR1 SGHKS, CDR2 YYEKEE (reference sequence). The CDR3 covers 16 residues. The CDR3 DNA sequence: TGTGCCAGCAGCCGAGGACTAGCGGGGCTCCAAGAGGCCCAGTACTTC. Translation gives CASSRGLAGLQEAQYF.

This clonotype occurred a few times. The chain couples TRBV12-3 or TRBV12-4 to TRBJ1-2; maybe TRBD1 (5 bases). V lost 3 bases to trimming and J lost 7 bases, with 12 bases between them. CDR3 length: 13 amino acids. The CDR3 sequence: CASSFRKGFGYTF. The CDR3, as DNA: TGTGCCAGCAGTTTTCGAAAGGGGTTTGGCTACACCTTC.

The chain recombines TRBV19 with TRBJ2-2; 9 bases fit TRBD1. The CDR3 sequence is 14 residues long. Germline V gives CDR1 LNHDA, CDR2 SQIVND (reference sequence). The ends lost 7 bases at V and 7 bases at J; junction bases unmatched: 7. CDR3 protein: CASNRDRAYGELFF. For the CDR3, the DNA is TGTGCCAGTAACCGGGACAGGGCATACGGGGAGCTGTTTTTT.

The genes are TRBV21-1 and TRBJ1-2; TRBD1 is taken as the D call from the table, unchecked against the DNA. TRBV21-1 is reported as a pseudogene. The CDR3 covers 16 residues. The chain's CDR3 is CASSKEGTGIRDGYTF. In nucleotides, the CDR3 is TGTGCTAGCAGCAAAGAAGGGACAGGGATTCGGGATGGCTACACCTTC.

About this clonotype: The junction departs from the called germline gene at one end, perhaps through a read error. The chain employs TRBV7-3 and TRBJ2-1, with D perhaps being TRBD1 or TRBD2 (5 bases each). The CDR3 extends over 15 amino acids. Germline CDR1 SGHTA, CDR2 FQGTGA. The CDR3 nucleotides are TGTGCCAGCAGCTTAACGAGGGGCAGCAACAATGGGCAGTTCTTC. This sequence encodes CASSLTRGSNNGQFF.

CDR3 nucleotides: TGTGCCAGCAGTTACTTTCCCGGACAGGAGGGTACTGAAGCTTTCTTT. It encodes CASSYFPGQEGTEAFF. V usage is TRBV6-6 and J usage is TRBJ1-1, with 7 bases that match TRBD1. CDR3 size: 16 residues. Trimming removed 1 base from V and 5 bases from J; junction bases left unmatched: 10. CDR1 is MNHNY, CDR2 SVGAGI, per germline (reference sequence).

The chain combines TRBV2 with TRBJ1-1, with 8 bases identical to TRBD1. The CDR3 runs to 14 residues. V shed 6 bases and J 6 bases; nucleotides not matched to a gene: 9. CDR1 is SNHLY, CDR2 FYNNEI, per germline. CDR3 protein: CASRADRGVPEAFF. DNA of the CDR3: TGTGCCAGCAGAGCCGACAGGGGAGTCCCTGAAGCTTTCTTT. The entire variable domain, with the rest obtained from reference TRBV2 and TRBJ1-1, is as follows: EPEVTQTPSHQVTQMGQEVILRCVPISNHLYFYWYRQILGQKVEFLVSFYNNEISEKSEIFDDQFSVERPDGSNFTLKIRSTKLEDSAMYFCASRADRGVPEAFFGQGTRLTVV.

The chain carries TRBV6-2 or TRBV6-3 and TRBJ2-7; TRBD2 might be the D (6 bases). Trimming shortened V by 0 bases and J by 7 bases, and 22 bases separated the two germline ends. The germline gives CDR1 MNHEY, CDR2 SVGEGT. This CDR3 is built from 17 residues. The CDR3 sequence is CASSYSYLGSGYNEQYF. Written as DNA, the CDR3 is TGTGCCAGCAGTTACTCGTATCTGGGTAGCGGCTACAATGAGCAGTACTTC.

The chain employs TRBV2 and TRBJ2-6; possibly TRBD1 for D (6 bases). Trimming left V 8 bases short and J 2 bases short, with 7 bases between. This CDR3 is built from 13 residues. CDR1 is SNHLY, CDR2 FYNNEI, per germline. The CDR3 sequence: CASGGAGANVLTF. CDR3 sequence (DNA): TGTGCCAGCGGGGGCGCTGGGGCCAACGTCCTGACTTTC.

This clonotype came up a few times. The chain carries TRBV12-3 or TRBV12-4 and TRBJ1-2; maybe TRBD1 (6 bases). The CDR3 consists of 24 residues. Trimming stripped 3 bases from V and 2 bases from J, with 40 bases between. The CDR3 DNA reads TGTGCCAGCAGTTTTTTTAAGCCGGGTGGGGGGCTCCTATTTGACTACAACCTAAACTATGGCTACACCTTC. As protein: CASSFFKPGGGLLFDYNLNYGYTF.

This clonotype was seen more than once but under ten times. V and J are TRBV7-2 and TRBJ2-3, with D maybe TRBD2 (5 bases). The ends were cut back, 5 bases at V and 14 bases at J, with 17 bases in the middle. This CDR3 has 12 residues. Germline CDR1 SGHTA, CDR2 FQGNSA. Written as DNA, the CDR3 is TGTGCCAGCAGCCCCGGGAACTTTTGGGGGTATTTT. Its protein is CASSPGNFWGYF.

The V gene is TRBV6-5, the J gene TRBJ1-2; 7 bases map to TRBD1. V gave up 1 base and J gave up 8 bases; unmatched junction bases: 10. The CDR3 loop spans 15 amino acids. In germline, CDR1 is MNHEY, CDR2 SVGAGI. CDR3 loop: CASSYFLGTESGYTF. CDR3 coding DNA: TGTGCCAGCAGTTACTTTCTTGGGACAGAGAGCGGCTACACCTTC.

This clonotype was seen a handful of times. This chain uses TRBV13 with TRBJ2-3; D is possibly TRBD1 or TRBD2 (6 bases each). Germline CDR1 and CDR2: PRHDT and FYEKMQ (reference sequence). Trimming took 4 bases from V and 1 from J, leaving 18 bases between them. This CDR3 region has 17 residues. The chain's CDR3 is CASSYQSWGAGTDTQYF. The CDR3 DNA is TGTGCCAGCAGCTACCAATCGTGGGGGGCGGGCACAGATACGCAGTATTTT.

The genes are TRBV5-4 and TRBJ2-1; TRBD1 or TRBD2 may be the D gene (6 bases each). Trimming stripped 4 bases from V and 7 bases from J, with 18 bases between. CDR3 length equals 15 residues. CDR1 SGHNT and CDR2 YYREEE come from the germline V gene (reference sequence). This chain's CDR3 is CASSLRGGEGNEQFF. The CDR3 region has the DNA TGTGCCAGCAGCCTCAGGGGCGGGGAAGGAAATGAGCAGTTCTTC. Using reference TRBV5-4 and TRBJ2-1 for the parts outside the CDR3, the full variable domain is ETGVTQSPTHLIKTRGQQVTLRCSSQSGHNTVSWYQQALGQGPQFIFQYYREEENGRGNFPPRFSGLQFPNYSSELNVNALELDDSALYLCASSLRGGEGNEQFFGPGTRLTVL.

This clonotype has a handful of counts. The CDR3 loop reads CASSYRQASYNEQFF. The CDR3 DNA sequence: TGTGCCAGCAGTTATCGGCAGGCCTCCTACAATGAGCAGTTCTTC. V and J are TRBV6-2 or TRBV6-3 and TRBJ2-1; no definite D call. Trimming pared 3 bases from V and 0 bases from J, leaving 9 bases between. CDR3 size: 15 residues. Germline V gives CDR1 MNHEY, CDR2 SVGEGT.

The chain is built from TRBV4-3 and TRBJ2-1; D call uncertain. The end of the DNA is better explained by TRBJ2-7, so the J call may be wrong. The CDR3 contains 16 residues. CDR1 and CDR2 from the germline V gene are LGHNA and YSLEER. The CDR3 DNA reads TGCGCCAGCAGCCAAGATGCCGGAACCTCCTACAATGAGCAGTACTTC. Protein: CASSQDAGTSYNEQYF.

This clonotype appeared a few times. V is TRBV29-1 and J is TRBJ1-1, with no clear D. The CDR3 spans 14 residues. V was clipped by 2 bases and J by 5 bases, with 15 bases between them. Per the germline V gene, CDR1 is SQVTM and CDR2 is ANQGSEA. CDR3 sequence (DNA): TGCAGCGTTGAAAAAGGACTTCTGGGTACTGAAGCTTTCTTT. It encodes CSVEKGLLGTEAFF.

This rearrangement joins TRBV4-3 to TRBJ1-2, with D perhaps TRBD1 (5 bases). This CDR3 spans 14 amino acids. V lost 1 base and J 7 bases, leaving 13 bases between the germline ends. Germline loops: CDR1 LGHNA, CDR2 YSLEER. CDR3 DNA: TGCGCCAGCAGCCAAGGCAGGGCCATTTTTGGCTACACCTTC. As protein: CASSQGRAIFGYTF.